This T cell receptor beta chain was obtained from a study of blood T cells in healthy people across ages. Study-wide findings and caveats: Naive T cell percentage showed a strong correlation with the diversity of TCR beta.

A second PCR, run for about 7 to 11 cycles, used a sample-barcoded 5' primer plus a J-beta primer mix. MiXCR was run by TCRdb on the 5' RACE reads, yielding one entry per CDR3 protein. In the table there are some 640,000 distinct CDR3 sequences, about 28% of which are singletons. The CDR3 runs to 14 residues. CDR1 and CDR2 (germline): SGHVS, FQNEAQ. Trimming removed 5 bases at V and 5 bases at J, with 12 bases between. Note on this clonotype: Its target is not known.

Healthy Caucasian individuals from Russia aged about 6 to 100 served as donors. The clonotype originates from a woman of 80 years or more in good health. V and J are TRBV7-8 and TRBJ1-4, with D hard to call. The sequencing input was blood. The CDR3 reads CASSPRTENEKLFF. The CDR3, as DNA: TGTGCCAGCAGCCCCCGGACCGAGAATGAAAAACTGTTTTTT.